A single sample gave rise to the 15 T cell receptor beta chains below, sequenced in a study of blood T cell repertoires in COVID-19. Clones were sequenced by immunoSEQ multiplex PCR, and TCRdb holds only the in-frame ones, with some missing. The data contain more than 150,000 clones, approximately 80% of them singletons. The sample taken for sequencing was PBMCs or T cells enriched from blood (not recorded which). Receptors originate from a man aged 55-75 years who had been exposed to COVID-19.

This chain joins TRBV5-1 and TRBJ1-1; 8 bases are shared with TRBD1. The CDR3 covers 15 residues. Germline CDR1 and CDR2: SGHRS and YFSETQ. The V segment lost 0 bases and the J segment 7 bases; nucleotides outside the gene matches: 8. This CDR3 reads CASSLATGTGREAFF. CDR3 coding DNA: TGCGCCAGCAGCTTGGCAACCGGGACAGGCCGTGAAGCTTTCTTT. Full variable domain (rest looked up from reference TRBV5-1 and TRBJ1-1): KAGVTQTPRYLIKTRGQQVTLSCSPISGHRSVSWYQQTPGQGLQFLFEYFSETQRNKGNFPGRFSGRQFSNSRSEMNVSTLELGDSALYLCASSLATGTGREAFFGQGTRLTVV.

The chain is built from TRBV2 and TRBJ1-2, with D unclear. Trimming removed 8 bases at V and 2 bases at J, with 15 bases between. Germline V gives CDR1 SNHLY, CDR2 FYNNEI. This CDR3 spans 14 amino acids. CDR3 amino acids: CASDERGSNYGYTF. CDR3 coding DNA: TGTGCCAGCGACGAGCGGGGATCGAACTATGGCTACACCTTC.

This clone was picked up many times. The chain joins TRBV15 to TRBJ1-4, with 8 bases fitting TRBD1. This CDR3 contains 14 residues. The germline CDR1 and CDR2 sequences are LNHNV and YYDKDF (reference sequence). V gave up 1 base and J gave up 8 bases; unmatched junction bases: 3. The CDR3 reads CATSRGTGIEKLFF. In nucleotides, the CDR3 is TGTGCCACCAGCAGAGGGACAGGGATCGAAAAACTGTTTTTT.

The chain couples TRBV4-1 to TRBJ1-2; D not certain. Trimming stripped 0 bases from V and 4 bases from J, with 12 bases between. Germline loops: CDR1 MGHRA, CDR2 YSYEKL. This CDR3 contains 15 residues. The DNA for the CDR3 is TGCGCCAGCAGCCAAGAGGAAGGGAGCGGCTATGGCTACACCTTC. Amino acids: CASSQEEGSGYGYTF.

V usage is TRBV28 and J usage is TRBJ2-5; tentative D call: TRBD1 (6 bases). V was clipped by 3 bases and J by 5 bases, with 13 bases between them. The CDR3 is 14 amino acids. Germline values: CDR1 MDHEN, CDR2 SYDVKM. CDR3 region: CASSLRLTGETQYF. Written as DNA, the CDR3 is TGTGCCAGCAGTTTGCGCCTAACAGGGGAGACCCAGTACTTC.

This clone came up a few times. This chain joins TRBV14 and TRBJ2-5; possible D gene TRBD2, 5 bases. Trimming stripped 1 base from V and 5 bases from J, with 14 bases between. The CDR3 spans 15 residues. Looked up from germline, CDR1 is SGHDN and CDR2 is FVKESK. In DNA form, the CDR3 reads TGTGCCAGCAGCCAAGGGGAGAGGAGTGGGGAGACCCAGTACTTC. It yields the protein CASSQGERSGETQYF.

J is TRBJ2-7 and V is TRBV10-3; D unclear. V lost 10 bases, J lost 3 bases, and 13 bases lay in between. Germline V gene data show CDR1 as ENHRY and CDR2 as SYGVKD. This CDR3 has 12 residues. Here the CDR3 DNA reads TGTGCCACCCGAGGTGTCGACTACGAGCAGTACTTC. Amino acids: CATRGVDYEQYF.

This clone was detected only a few times. This chain links TRBV9 with TRBJ1-2, with D possibly being TRBD1 (5 bases). Germline V gives CDR1 SGDLS, CDR2 YYNGEE. There are 14 residues in the CDR3. V dropped 2 bases and J dropped 5 bases, with 13 bases sitting between them. The CDR3: CASSVDGGPYGYTF. The CDR3 DNA reads as TGTGCCAGCAGCGTCGACGGGGGTCCATATGGCTACACCTTC.

This clone was detected a few times. The rearrangement links TRBV15 to TRBJ2-1; 7 nucleotides line up with TRBD2. The length of the CDR3 is 17 residues. After removal of 6 bases from V and 5 bases from J, the junction contained 16 bases not matched to a gene. Germline values: CDR1 LNHNV, CDR2 YYDKDF (reference sequence). The CDR3 protein is CATRSSAASGINNEQFF. The CDR3 bases are TGTGCCACCAGGAGTTCGGCGGCTAGCGGAATAAACAATGAGCAGTTCTTC. Filled out from reference TRBV15 and TRBJ2-1, the complete variable domain reads DAMVIQNPRYQVTQFGKPVTLSCSQTLNHNVMYWYQQKSSQAPKLLFHYYDKDFNNEADTPDNFQSRRPNTSFCFLDIRSPGLGDTAMYLCATRSSAASGINNEQFFGPGTRLTVL.

The CDR3 here is CASSLVDRDTEAFF. The CDR3, as DNA: TGTGCCAGCAGCTTGGTAGACAGGGACACTGAAGCTTTCTTT. The J gene is TRBJ1-1, the V gene TRBV5-6; 7 bases are shared with TRBD1. This CDR3 spans 14 amino acids. The germline gives CDR1 SGHDT, CDR2 YYEEEE. The trim removed 0 bases at V and 3 bases at J, leaving 2 bases unmatched.

This sequence joins TRBV2 and TRBJ1-1, with D possibly TRBD1 on 5 matching bases. V shed 7 bases and J shed 4 bases, with 16 bases lying between them. The CDR3 is 14 residues long. Germline CDR1 reads SNHLY; CDR2 reads FYNNEI. The CDR3 bases are TGTGCCAGCACTCCCGTGGGGCTTTTCACTGAAGCTTTCTTT. Translated: CASTPVGLFTEAFF.

This chain links TRBV7-9 with TRBJ2-1, with 14 nucleotides matching TRBD2. Germline trimming cut 5 bases from V and 2 bases from J; bases unmatched to any gene: 11. Germline-derived CDR1 and CDR2 are SEHNR and FQNEAQ (reference sequence). The CDR3 runs to 19 residues. The CDR3 DNA sequence: TGTGCCAGCAGCCCTGGGTATGGACTAGCGGGAGGAACCTACAATGAGCAGTTCTTC. Protein: CASSPGYGLAGGTYNEQFF.

The rearrangement uses TRBV5-1 and TRBJ1-2; D call uncertain. Germline V CDR1 and CDR2: SGHRS, YFSETQ. Trimming pared 3 bases from V and 4 bases from J, leaving 13 bases between. CDR3 length equals 14 residues. CDR3 protein: CASSSTPGTYGYTF. The CDR3 coding sequence is TGCGCCAGCAGCTCGACCCCGGGAACCTATGGCTACACCTTC.

The chain joins TRBV4-1 to TRBJ1-3; 7 nucleotides match TRBD1. Germline V gene sequence: CDR1 MGHRA, CDR2 YSYEKL. CDR3 length: 16 residues. Unmatched junction bases numbered 5, after V lost 1 base and J lost 2 bases. The CDR3 loop reads CASSQAAGTAGNTIYF. In DNA, the CDR3 is TGCGCCAGCAGCCAAGCTGCCGGGACAGCTGGAAACACCATATATTTT.

The chain links TRBV14 to TRBJ2-3; D unresolved. V was clipped by 6 bases and J by 5 bases, with 39 bases between them. There are 22 residues in the CDR3. The germline CDR1 and CDR2 sequences are SGHDN and FVKESK. The CDR3 DNA reads as TGTGCCAGCAGACCAAGCCGCTTTCCTCTATTAATCCATGAGCTCCTCGGAGATACGCAGTATTTT. Its translation is CASRPSRFPLLIHELLGDTQYF.